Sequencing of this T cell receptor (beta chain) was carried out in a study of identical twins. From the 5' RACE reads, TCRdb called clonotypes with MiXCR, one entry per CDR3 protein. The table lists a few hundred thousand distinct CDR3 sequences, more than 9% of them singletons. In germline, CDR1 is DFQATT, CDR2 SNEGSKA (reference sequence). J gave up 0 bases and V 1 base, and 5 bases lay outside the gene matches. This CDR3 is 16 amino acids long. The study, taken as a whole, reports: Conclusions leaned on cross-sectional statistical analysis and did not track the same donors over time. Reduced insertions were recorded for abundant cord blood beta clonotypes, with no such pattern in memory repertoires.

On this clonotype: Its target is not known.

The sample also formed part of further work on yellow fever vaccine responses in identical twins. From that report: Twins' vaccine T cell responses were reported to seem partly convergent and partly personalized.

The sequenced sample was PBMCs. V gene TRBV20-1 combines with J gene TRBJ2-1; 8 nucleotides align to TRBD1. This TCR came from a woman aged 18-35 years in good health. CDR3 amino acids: CSARALTGGSYNEQFF. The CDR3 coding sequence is TGCAGTGCTAGAGCGCTCACAGGGGGCTCCTACAATGAGCAGTTCTTC.